Below are 13 T cell receptor beta chains sequenced from a single sample in a study of identical twins. TCRdb recomputed calls from the 5' RACE reads with MiXCR, one row per CDR3 protein. The table lists roughly 720,000 distinct CDR3 sequences, roughly 18% of them singletons. The data also belong to a second study, concerning T cells expressing NK-cell markers.

Sequenced sample: PBMCs. The receptors were sampled from a woman aged 18-35 years in good health.

This clonotype was recorded a few times. The chain links TRBV20-1 to TRBJ2-1, with 9 nucleotides matching TRBD2. V lost 1 base and J lost 0; bases outside the gene matches: 13. Germline V gene lookup returns CDR1 DFQATT and CDR2 SNEGSKA (reference sequence). CDR3 size: 19 residues. The CDR3 is CSARVPGLASASSYNEQFF. CDR3 DNA sequence: TGCAGTGCTAGAGTCCCGGGACTAGCATCTGCAAGCTCCTACAATGAGCAGTTCTTC.

The chain uses TRBV12-3 or TRBV12-4 and TRBJ2-5, with 9 positions matching TRBD1. The CDR3 loop spans 15 amino acids. The trim removed 2 bases at V and 1 base at J, leaving 2 bases unmatched. The CDR3 bases are TGTGCCAGCAGTTTAAGGACAGGGGCCCAAGAGACCCAGTACTTC. Encoded protein: CASSLRTGAQETQYF.

This clonotype has just a few counts. The chain uses TRBV7-4 and TRBJ1-5; D might be TRBD1 (5 bases). The ends were cut back, 9 bases at V and 10 bases at J, with 7 bases in the middle. Germline CDR1 is SGHVT and CDR2 is SQSDAQ. The CDR3 contains 9 residues. As DNA, the CDR3 is TGTGCCAGGGGGGTTCCCCAGCATTTT. Residues: CARGVPQHF.

In its sample, this clonotype was seen a few times. The chain employs TRBV20-1 and TRBJ2-1, with a possible D match to TRBD2 (6 bases). Trimming removed 3 bases from V and 10 bases from J, with 22 bases in between. There are 15 residues in the CDR3. Germline CDR1 reads DFQATT; CDR2 reads SNEGSKA (reference sequence). The CDR3 DNA is TGCAGTGCTAGGGGAGGAGCGGGCCCCTCAAGGGAGCAGTTCTTC. Its protein product is CSARGGAGPSREQFF.

The rearrangement links TRBV7-9 to TRBJ1-5; the D is unclear. Germline values: CDR1 SEHNR, CDR2 FQNEAQ (reference sequence). CDR3 length: 13 amino acids. Between the trimmed V and J ends, which lost 1 base and 8 bases, there was a span of 9 bases. CDR3 region: CASSLGPLEPQHF. The CDR3 nucleotides are TGTGCCAGCAGCTTAGGGCCTTTGGAGCCCCAGCATTTT.

A few counts support this clonotype. The chain employs TRBV6-5 and TRBJ2-5; maybe TRBD2 (6 bases). V was cut by 6 bases and J by 4 bases, with 15 bases left in between. This CDR3 spans 14 amino acids. Germline CDR1 is MNHEY and CDR2 is SVGAGI. CDR3 amino acids: CASSYGAGTETQYF. For the CDR3, the DNA is TGTGCCAGCAGCTACGGGGCGGGGACAGAGACCCAGTACTTC.

This clonotype showed up just a few times. The rearrangement links TRBV12-3 or TRBV12-4 to TRBJ1-4, with 9 bases that match TRBD1. Losses at the gene ends were 6 bases for V and 13 bases for J; bases not matched to a gene: 6. The CDR3 length is 12 residues. This CDR3 is CASRATGGGLFF. The CDR3 DNA reads as TGTGCCAGCAGAGCCACAGGGGGCGGACTGTTTTTT.

This clonotype occurred a few times. The J gene is TRBJ2-5, the V gene TRBV28; TRBD2 aligns across 9 bases. The junction had 6 bases not matched to a gene; V was cut back by 6 bases and J by 4 bases. There are 14 residues in the CDR3. Germline lookup yields CDR1 MDHEN and CDR2 SYDVKM. This CDR3 reads CASSDASGVETQYF. CDR3 nucleotide sequence: TGTGCCAGCAGCGATGCTAGCGGGGTAGAGACCCAGTACTTC.

The chain carries TRBV20-1 and TRBJ2-2; D unresolved. Germline CDR1 and CDR2: DFQATT and SNEGSKA (reference sequence). Trimming left V 0 bases short and J 7 bases short, with 12 bases between. This CDR3 is built from 14 residues. The CDR3 spells CSARDGLLSGELFF. CDR3 nucleotides: TGCAGTGCTAGAGATGGGCTGCTTAGCGGGGAGCTGTTTTTT.

The rearrangement uses TRBV5-1 and TRBJ2-1; a weak D match, TRBD2 (6 bases). The germline gives CDR1 SGHRS, CDR2 YFSETQ. Trimming cost V 4 bases and J 1 base, with 18 bases left between them. The CDR3 length is 17 residues. As DNA, the CDR3 is TGCGCCAGCAGCATAATCGGGACTTCGAGTTCCTACAATGAGCAGTTCTTC. The encoded protein is CASSIIGTSSSYNEQFF.

This rearrangement joins TRBV28 to TRBJ1-2; 7 nucleotides line up with TRBD1. Losses at the gene ends were 4 bases for V and 0 bases for J; bases not matched to a gene: 5. The germline gives CDR1 MDHEN, CDR2 SYDVKM. The CDR3 contains 15 residues. The DNA for the CDR3 is TGTGCCAGCAGTTCACAGGGGACGACTAACTATGGCTACACCTTC. Translating gives CASSSQGTTNYGYTF.

The rearrangement uses TRBV5-1 and TRBJ2-3, with TRBD1 matching over 7 bases. This CDR3 has 15 residues. The junction had 5 bases not matched to a gene; V was cut back by 4 bases and J by 0 bases. Germline CDR1 and CDR2: SGHRS and YFSETQ. The CDR3 DNA follows: TGCGCCAGCAGCCCACAGACAGGGAGCACAGATACGCAGTATTTT. It is translated as CASSPQTGSTDTQYF.

A few counts support this clonotype. The chain recombines TRBV10-3 with TRBJ1-5, with D possibly TRBD1 on 5 matching bases. V was trimmed by 3 bases and J by 2 bases, leaving 5 bases between them. The CDR3 has 13 amino acids. From germline, CDR1 is ENHRY and CDR2 SYGVKD. CDR3 residues: CAISDRGNQPQHF. The CDR3 DNA follows: TGTGCCATCAGTGACAGGGGCAATCAGCCCCAGCATTTT.